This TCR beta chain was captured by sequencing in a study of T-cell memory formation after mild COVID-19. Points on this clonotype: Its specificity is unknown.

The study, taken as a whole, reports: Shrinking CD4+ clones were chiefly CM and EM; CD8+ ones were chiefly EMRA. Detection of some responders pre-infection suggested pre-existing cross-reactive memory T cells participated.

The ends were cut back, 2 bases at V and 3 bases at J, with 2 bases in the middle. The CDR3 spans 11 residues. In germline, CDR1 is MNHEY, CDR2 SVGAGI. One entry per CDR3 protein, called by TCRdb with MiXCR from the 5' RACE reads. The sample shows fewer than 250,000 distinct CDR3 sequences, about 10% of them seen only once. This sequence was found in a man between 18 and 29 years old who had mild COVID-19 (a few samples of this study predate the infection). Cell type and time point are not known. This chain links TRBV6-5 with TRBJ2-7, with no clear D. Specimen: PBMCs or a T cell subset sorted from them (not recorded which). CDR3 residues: CASSYHYEQYF. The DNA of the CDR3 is TGTGCCAGCAGTTACCACTACGAGCAGTACTTC.